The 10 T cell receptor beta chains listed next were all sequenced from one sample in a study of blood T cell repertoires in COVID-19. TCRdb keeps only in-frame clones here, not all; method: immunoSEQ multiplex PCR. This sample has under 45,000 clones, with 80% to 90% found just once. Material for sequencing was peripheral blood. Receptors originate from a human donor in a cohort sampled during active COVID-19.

The CDR3 DNA reads TGCGCCAGCAGCCAAGACGGGGCCGGGACAAATTCCTACAATGAGCAGTTCTTC. Protein: CASSQDGAGTNSYNEQFF. The V and J genes are TRBV4-1 and TRBJ2-1; a weak D match, TRBD1 (6 bases). The length of the CDR3 is 18 residues. CDR1 is MGHRA and CDR2 is YSYEKL in the germline V gene. V was shortened by 0 bases and J by 1 base, with 16 bases between the two germline ends.

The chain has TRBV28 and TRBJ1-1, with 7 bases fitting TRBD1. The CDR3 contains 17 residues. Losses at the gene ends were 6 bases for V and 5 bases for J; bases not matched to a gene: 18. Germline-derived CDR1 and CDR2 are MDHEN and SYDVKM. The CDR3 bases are TGTGCCAGCAGCCGCGGGACAGTCGAAACGGTGCGGACTGAAGCTTTCTTT. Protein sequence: CASSRGTVETVRTEAFF.

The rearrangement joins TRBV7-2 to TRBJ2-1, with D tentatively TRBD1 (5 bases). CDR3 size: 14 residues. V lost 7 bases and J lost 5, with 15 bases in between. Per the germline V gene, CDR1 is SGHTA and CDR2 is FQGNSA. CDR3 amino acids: CASNLGAGHNEQFF. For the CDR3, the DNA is TGTGCCAGCAACCTTGGGGCAGGCCACAATGAGCAGTTCTTC.

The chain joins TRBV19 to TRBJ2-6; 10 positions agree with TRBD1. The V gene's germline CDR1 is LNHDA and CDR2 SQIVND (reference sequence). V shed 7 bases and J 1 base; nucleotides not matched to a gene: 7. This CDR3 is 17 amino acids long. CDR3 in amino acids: CASTLGTGASGANVLTF. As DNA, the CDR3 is TGTGCCAGTACCCTCGGGACAGGGGCGTCTGGGGCCAACGTCCTGACTTTC.

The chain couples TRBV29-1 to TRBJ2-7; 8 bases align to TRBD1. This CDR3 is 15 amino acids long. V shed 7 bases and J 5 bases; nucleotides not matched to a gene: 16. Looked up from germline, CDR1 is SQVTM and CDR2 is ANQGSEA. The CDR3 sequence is CSASKRTGTTNEQYF. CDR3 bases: TGCAGCGCCTCCAAAAGGACAGGGACGACGAACGAGCAGTACTTC.

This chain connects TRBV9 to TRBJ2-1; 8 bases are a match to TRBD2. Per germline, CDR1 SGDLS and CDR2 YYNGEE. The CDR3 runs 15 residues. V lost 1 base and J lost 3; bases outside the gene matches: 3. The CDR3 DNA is TGTGCCAGCAGCGTAACAGCGGGGGACTACAATGAGCAGTTCTTC. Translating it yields CASSVTAGDYNEQFF.

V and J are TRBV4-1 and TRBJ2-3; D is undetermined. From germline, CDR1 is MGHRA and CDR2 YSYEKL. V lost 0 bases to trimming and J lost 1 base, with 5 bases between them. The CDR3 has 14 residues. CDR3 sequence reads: CASSQDPGTDTQYF. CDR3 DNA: TGCGCCAGCAGCCAAGATCCAGGCACAGATACGCAGTATTTT.

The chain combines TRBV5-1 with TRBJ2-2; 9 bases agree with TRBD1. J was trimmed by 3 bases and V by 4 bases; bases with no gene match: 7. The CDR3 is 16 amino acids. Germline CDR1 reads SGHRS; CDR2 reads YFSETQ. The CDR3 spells CASSLRQGGYTGELFF. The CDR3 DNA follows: TGCGCCAGCAGCCTGAGACAGGGGGGGTACACCGGGGAGCTGTTTTTT.

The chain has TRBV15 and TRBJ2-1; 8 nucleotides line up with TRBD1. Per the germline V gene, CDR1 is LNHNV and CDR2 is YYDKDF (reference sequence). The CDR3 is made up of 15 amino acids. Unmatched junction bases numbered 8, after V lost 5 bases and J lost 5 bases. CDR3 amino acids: CATSGTRGLNNEQFF. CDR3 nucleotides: TGTGCCACCAGCGGAACCAGGGGGCTCAACAATGAGCAGTTCTTC.

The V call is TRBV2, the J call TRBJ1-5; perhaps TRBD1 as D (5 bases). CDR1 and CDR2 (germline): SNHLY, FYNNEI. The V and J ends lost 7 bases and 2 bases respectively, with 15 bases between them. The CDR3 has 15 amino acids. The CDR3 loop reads CASNPGILGNQPQHF. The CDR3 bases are TGTGCCAGCAACCCAGGGATCTTGGGCAATCAGCCCCAGCATTTT.